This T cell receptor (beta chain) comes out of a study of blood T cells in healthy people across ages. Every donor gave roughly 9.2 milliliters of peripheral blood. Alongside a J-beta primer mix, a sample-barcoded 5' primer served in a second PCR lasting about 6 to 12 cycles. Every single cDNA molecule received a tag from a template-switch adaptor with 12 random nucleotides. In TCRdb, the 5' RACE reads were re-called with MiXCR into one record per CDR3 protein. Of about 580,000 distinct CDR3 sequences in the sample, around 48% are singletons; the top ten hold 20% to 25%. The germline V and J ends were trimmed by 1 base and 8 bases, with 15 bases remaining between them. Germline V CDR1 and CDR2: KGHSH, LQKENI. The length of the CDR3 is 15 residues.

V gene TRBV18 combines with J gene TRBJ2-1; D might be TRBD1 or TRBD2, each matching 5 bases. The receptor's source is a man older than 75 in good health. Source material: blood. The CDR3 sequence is CASSPLTGAGYEQFF. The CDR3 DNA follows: TGTGCCAGCTCACCACTAACCGGGGCAGGGTATGAGCAGTTCTTC.